This T cell receptor (beta chain) was profiled in a study of blood T cell repertoires in COVID-19. V lost 1 base and J 5 bases, leaving 14 bases between the germline ends. The CDR3 loop spans 15 amino acids. Looked up from germline, CDR1 is LGHDT and CDR2 is YNNKEL (reference sequence). The assay was immunoSEQ multiplex PCR, and TCRdb's table has in-frame clones only and misses some. The table includes about 360,000 clones, over 75% detected once. The source material was PBMCs or T cells enriched from blood (not recorded which). The origin of this receptor is a woman aged 40-49 years with acute COVID-19. The chain recombines TRBV3-1 (or the pseudogene TRBV3-2) with TRBJ2-5, with D perhaps matching TRBD1 (6 bases). The CDR3 DNA reads as TGTGCCAGCAGCCAAGCCCCAGGGGACGGGGAGACCCAGTACTTC. Translation: CASSQAPGDGETQYF.